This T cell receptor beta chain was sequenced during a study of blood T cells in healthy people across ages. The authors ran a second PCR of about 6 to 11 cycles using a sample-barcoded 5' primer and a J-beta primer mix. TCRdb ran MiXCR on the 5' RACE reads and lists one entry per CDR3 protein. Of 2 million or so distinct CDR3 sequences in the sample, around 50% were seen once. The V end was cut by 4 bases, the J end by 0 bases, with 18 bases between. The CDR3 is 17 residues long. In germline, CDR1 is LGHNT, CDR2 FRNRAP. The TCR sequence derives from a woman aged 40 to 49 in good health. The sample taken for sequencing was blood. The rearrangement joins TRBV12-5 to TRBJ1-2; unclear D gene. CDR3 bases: TGTGCTAGTGGTTCTAAACCCACGACACTTGCTAACTATGGCTACACCTTC. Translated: CASGSKPTTLANYGYTF.